The clone carrying this T cell receptor beta chain was detected only once. As yet, its antigen is unknown. Naive CD8 cells, CD45RO-negative and positively selected for CCR7, excluded terminally differentiated effector memory CD45RA+ cells. The V and J ends lost 6 bases and 4 bases respectively, with 16 bases between them. The CDR3 has 15 amino acids. CDR1 and CDR2 from the germline V gene are MNHEY and SMNVEV (reference sequence). This sample is drawn from a study of shared clonotypes between healthy human individuals. General observations from the study: In a few donors, approximately 5% of naive CD4 clonotypes appeared in common.

Method: immunoSEQ multiplex PCR; TCRdb's copy keeps in-frame clones and lacks some. Among approximately 840,000 clones listed, about 96% were seen once. The source of this sequence is a man aged 25-45 years in good health. The sequenced sample was naive CD8+ T cells sorted from blood. The chain recombines TRBV27 with TRBJ2-1; a weak D match, TRBD2 (6 bases). CDR3 sequence reads: CASSPFLAVYNEQFF. The CDR3 nucleotides are TGTGCCAGCAGCCCCTTTTTAGCGGTTTACAATGAGCAGTTCTTC.